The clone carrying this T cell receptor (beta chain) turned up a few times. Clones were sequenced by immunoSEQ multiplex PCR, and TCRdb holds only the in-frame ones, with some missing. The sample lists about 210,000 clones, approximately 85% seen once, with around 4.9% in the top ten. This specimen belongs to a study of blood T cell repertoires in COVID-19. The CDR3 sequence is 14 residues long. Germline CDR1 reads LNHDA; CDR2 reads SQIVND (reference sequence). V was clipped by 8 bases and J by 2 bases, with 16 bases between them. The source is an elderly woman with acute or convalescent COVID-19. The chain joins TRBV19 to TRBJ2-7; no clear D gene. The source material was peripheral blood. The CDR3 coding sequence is TGTGCCAGTTCCCCTACGGGTTTTCCCTACGAGCAGTACTTC. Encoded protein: CASSPTGFPYEQYF.